This TCR beta chain was identified in a study of cytomegalovirus exposure and HLA in healthy donors. CDR1 and CDR2 (germline): SGHNT, YENEEA. V shed 0 bases and J shed 1 base, with 11 bases lying between them. The CDR3 covers 16 residues. This clone was seen once. Sampled while nominally healthy, donors likely had unrecorded immune exposures. Primers included in the PCR were 60 Vbeta and 13 Jbeta primers. Original processing methods: Per a later analysis, the number of unique TCR beta chains was approximately 80 million, of which around 10 million were shared. The data were produced by immunoSEQ multiplex PCR, yet TCRdb's version contains in-frame clones alone and is incomplete. V and J calls and clone size are given by that table; D and trimming were obtained from the DNA. The repertoire includes around 110,000 clones, roughly 80% of them detected once, and around 3.4% sits in the top ten.

The source material was PBMCs. This chain links TRBV11-3 with TRBJ2-3; tentative D call: TRBD2 (5 bases). The clonotype was recovered from a man in his sixties in good health and CMV-seronegative. This CDR3 reads CASSLDTTRRTDTQYF. CDR3 sequence (DNA): TGTGCCAGCAGCTTAGATACTACTAGACGCACAGATACGCAGTATTTT.